Below, 7 T cell receptor beta chains from the same sample are listed, as sequenced in a study of T cell repertoires in cytomegalovirus infection. The antigens for these receptors are not known. TCRdb called the reads again in MiXCR, with one record for every CDR3 protein. The sample consists of about 500,000 distinct CDR3 sequences, about 33% of them appearing once. The sample was cultured PBMCs, taken from culture after CMV antigen stimulation. These receptors came from a human donor in good health (CMV status not recorded). Some clones in this sample may be carry-over from other donors' samples.

This clonotype was found a few times. The genes are TRBV19 and TRBJ2-3, with TRBD2 matching over 7 bases. From germline, CDR1 is LNHDA and CDR2 SQIVND (reference sequence). The trim removed 10 bases at V and 4 bases at J, leaving 14 bases unmatched. CDR3 length: 15 residues. CDR3 protein: CATLRGAGVADTQYF. The CDR3, as DNA: TGTGCCACCCTGCGCGGGGCGGGAGTGGCAGATACGCAGTATTTT.

This clonotype came up many times. The V and J genes are TRBV7-2 and TRBJ2-1; 8 positions match TRBD2. Germline V gives CDR1 SGHTA, CDR2 FQGNSA. This CDR3 comprises 13 residues. V was pared by 9 bases and J by 9 bases, with 10 bases of the junction left unmatched. The CDR3 spells CASMGSGSGEQFF. Here the CDR3 DNA reads TGTGCCAGTATGGGAAGCGGGAGCGGTGAGCAGTTCTTC.

The rearrangement uses TRBV11-2 and TRBJ2-2, with 8 bases fitting TRBD2. The CDR3 has 16 amino acids. The V gene's germline CDR1 is SGHAT and CDR2 FQNNGV. V trimming: 4 bases; J trimming: 4 bases; junction bases outside the gene matches: 8. CDR3 sequence reads: CASSWSWLAGTGELFF. DNA of the CDR3: TGTGCCAGCAGCTGGAGCTGGCTAGCGGGCACCGGGGAGCTGTTTTTT. Supplemented by reference TRBV11-2 and TRBJ2-2, the full variable domain reads EAGVAQSPRYKIIEKRQSVAFWCNPISGHATLYWYQQILGQGPKLLIQFQNNGVVDDSQLPKDRFSAERLKGVDSTLKIQPAKLEDSAVYLCASSWSWLAGTGELFFGEGSRLTVL.

The chain uses TRBV11-1 and TRBJ2-1; weak D call: TRBD2 (6 bases). The ends were cut back, 1 base at V and 1 base at J, with 17 bases in the middle. The V gene's germline CDR1 is SGHAT and CDR2 FQDESV (reference sequence). The CDR3 has 18 residues. The CDR3 protein is CASSLVVRAGPSYNEQFF. CDR3 nucleotides: TGTGCCAGCAGCTTAGTGGTTAGGGCGGGACCTTCCTACAATGAGCAGTTCTTC. Filled out from reference TRBV11-1 and TRBJ2-1, the complete variable domain reads EAEVAQSPRYKITEKSQAVAFWCDPISGHATLYWYRQILGQGPELLVQFQDESVVDDSQLPKDRFSAERLKGVDSTLKIQPAELGDSAMYLCASSLVVRAGPSYNEQFFGPGTRLTVL.

This clonotype was detected only a few times. Relative to the germline gene, one junction end is altered; a read error may explain this. The V and J genes are TRBV7-6 and TRBJ1-2; D remains ambiguous. The CDR3 is 14 residues long. CDR1 SGHVS and CDR2 FNYEAQ come from the germline V gene. The CDR3, as DNA: TGTGCTAGCAGCCCCCCGAGGGAGGGCTATGGCTACACCTTC. Its translation is CASSPPREGYGYTF.

This chain connects TRBV7-4 to TRBJ2-5, with D possibly matching TRBD1 (5 bases). In germline, CDR1 is SGHVT, CDR2 SQSDAQ. The CDR3 sequence is 15 residues long. Trimming removed 0 bases from V and 0 bases from J, with 8 bases in between. The CDR3 bases are TGTGCCAGCAGCTTAGCCCAGGGTAACCAAGAGACCCAGTACTTC. Its translation is CASSLAQGNQETQYF. Drawing the rest from reference TRBV7-4 and TRBJ2-5, the complete variable domain is GAGVSQSPRYKVAKRGRDVALRCDSISGHVTLYWYRQTLGQGSEVLTYSQSDAQRDKSGRPSGRFSAERPERSVSTLKIQRTEQGDSAVYLCASSLAQGNQETQYFGPGTRLLVL.

This clonotype appeared a few times. V usage is TRBV11-2 and J usage is TRBJ2-1, with D possibly TRBD2 on 5 matching bases. The germline V gene has CDR1 SGHAT and CDR2 FQNNGV. V gave up 4 bases and J gave up 0 bases, with 13 bases separating them. This CDR3 region has 16 residues. Here the CDR3 reads CASSSKRSDSYNEQFF. The CDR3 DNA is TGTGCCAGCAGCTCTAAGCGGAGCGACTCCTACAATGAGCAGTTCTTC.